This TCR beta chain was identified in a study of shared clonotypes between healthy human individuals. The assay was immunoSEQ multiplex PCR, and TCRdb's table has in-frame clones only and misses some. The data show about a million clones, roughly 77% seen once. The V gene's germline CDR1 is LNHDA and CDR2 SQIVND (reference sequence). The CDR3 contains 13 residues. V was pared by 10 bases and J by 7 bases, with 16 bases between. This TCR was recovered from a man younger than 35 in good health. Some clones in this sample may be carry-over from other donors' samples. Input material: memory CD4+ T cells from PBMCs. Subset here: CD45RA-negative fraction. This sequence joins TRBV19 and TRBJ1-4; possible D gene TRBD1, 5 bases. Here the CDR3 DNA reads TGTGCCACCTCTGGGGCAGTTGGTGAAAAACTGTTTTTT. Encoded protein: CATSGAVGEKLFF.